The entry below describes one T cell receptor (beta chain). Its target is not known. A clone one base away is much larger, so this may be a read error. The CDR3 does not end in the conserved phenylalanine or tryptophan, so this is likely a read error. V was clipped by 1 base and J by 1 base; unmatched bases: 14. Germline V gene lookup returns CDR1 SGHTA and CDR2 FQGNSA. The CDR3 spans 19 residues. The sample is drawn from a study of T cell repertoires in cytomegalovirus infection. TCRdb redid the calling of the reads with MiXCR, one entry per CDR3 protein. The table shows fewer than 1,000,000 distinct CDR3 sequences, with 30% to 40% occurring only once.

This specimen was cultured CD8+ T cells from PBMCs, taken from culture after CMV antigen stimulation. The TCR comes from a human donor in good health (CMV status not recorded). Some clones in this sample may be carry-over from other donors' samples. The gene calls are TRBV7-2 and TRBJ2-3; 7 nucleotides align to TRBD2. The CDR3: CASSLVSYGPSGGTDTQYY. The CDR3 nucleotides read TGTGCCAGCAGCTTAGTCAGTTATGGACCTAGCGGAGGCACAGATACGCAGTATTAT.